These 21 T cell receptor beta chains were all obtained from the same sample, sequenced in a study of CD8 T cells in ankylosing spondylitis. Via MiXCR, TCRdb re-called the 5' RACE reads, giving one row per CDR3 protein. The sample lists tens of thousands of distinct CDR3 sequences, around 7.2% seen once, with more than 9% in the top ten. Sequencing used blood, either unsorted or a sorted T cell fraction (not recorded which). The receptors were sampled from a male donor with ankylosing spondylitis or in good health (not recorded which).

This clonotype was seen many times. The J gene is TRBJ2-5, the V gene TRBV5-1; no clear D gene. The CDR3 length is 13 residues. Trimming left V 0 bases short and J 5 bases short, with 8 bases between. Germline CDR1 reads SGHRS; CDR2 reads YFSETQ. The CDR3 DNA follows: TGCGCCAGCAGCTTGGCACTCGCGGAGACCCAGTACTTC. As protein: CASSLALAETQYF. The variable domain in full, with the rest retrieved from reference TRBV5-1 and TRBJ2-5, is KAGVTQTPRYLIKTRGQQVTLSCSPISGHRSVSWYQQTPGQGLQFLFEYFSETQRNKGNFPGRFSGRQFSNSRSEMNVSTLELGDSALYLCASSLALAETQYFGPGTRLLVL.

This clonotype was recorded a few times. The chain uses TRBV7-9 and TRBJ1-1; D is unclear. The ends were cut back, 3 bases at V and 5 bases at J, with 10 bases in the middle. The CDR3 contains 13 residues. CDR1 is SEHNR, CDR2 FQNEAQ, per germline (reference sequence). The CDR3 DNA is TGTGCCAGCAGCTTTGAATGGGGTACTGAAGCTTTCTTT. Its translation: CASSFEWGTEAFF.

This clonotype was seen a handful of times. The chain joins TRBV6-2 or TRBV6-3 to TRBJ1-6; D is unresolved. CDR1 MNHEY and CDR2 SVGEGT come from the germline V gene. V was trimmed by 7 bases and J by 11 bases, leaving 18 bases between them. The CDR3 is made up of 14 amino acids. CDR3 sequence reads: CASTDGRSETPLHF. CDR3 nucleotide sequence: TGTGCCAGCACCGACGGACGGTCCGAGACACCCCTCCACTTT.

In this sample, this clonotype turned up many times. CDR3 loop: CASRTNIGTDTQYF. CDR3 DNA: TGTGCCAGCAGGACTAATATTGGTACAGATACGCAGTATTTT. The chain recombines TRBV6-1 with TRBJ2-3; a weak D match, TRBD2 (5 bases). The germline CDR1 and CDR2 sequences are MNHNS and SASEGT. V was clipped by 6 bases and J by 3 bases, with 13 bases between them. This CDR3 comprises 14 residues.

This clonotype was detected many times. Here the CDR3 DNA reads TGCAGCGTCACCAAGGACAGGGATGGCTACACCTTC. Its protein is CSVTKDRDGYTF. The chain uses TRBV29-1 and TRBJ1-2; 8 bases agree with TRBD1. The CDR3 spans 12 residues. The germline V gene has CDR1 SQVTM and CDR2 ANQGSEA. Germline trimming cut 6 bases from V and 6 bases from J; bases unmatched to any gene: 6.

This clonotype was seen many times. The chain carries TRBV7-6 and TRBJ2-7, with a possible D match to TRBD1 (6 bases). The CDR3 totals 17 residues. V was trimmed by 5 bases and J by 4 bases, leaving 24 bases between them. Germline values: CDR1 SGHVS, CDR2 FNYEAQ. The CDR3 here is CASSMLQGPVSSYEQYF. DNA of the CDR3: TGTGCCAGCAGCATGTTACAGGGACCAGTTAGTTCATACGAGCAGTACTTC.

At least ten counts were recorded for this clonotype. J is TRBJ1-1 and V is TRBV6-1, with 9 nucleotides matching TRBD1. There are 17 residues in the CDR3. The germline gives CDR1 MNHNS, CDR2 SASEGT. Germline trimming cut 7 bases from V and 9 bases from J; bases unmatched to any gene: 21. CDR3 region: CASIESGTGSHNPKAFF. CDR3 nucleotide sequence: TGTGCCAGCATCGAATCAGGGACAGGGTCACATAATCCTAAAGCTTTCTTT.

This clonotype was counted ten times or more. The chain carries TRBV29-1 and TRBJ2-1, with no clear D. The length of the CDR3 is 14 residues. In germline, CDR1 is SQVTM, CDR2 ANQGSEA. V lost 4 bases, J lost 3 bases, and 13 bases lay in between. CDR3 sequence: CSVAPLALYNEQFF. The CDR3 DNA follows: TGCAGCGTTGCCCCCCTGGCTCTCTACAATGAGCAGTTCTTC.

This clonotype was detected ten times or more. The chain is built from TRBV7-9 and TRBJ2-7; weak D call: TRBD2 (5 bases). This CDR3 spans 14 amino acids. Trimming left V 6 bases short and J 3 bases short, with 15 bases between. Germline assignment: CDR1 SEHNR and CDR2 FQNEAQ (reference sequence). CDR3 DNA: TGTGCCAGCAGTCGGGAACTCGGATTCTACGAGCAGTACTTC. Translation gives CASSRELGFYEQYF. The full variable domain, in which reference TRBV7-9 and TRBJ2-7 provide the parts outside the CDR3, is DTGVSQNPRHKITKRGQNVTFRCDPISEHNRLYWYRQTLGQGPEFLTYFQNEAQLEKSRLLSDRFSAERPKGSFSTLEIQRTEQGDSAMYLCASSRELGFYEQYFGPGTRLTVT.

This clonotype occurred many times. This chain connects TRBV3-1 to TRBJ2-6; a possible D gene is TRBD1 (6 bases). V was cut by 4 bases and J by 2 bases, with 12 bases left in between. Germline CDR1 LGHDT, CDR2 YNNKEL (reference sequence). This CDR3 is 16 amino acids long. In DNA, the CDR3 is TGTGCCAGCAGCCTCCCTTCAGGGGCTGGGGCCAACGTCCTGACTTTC. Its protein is CASSLPSGAGANVLTF.

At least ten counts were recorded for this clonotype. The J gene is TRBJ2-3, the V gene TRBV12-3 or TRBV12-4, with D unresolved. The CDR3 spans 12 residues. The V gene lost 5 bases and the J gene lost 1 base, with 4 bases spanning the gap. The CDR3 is CASSRRTDTQYF. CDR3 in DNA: TGTGCCAGCAGTCGCCGCACAGATACGCAGTATTTT.

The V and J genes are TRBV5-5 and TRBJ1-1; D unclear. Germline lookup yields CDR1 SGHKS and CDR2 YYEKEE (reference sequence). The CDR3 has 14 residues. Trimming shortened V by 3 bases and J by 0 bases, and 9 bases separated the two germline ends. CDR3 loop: CASSSKTVNTEAFF. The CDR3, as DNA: TGTGCCAGCAGCTCCAAGACGGTGAACACTGAAGCTTTCTTT.

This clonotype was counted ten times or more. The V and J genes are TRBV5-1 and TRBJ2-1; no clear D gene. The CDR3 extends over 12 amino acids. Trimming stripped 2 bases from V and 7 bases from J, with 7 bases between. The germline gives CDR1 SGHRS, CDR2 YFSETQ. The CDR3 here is CASSFGLNEQFF. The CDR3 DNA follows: TGCGCCAGCAGCTTCGGGCTAAATGAGCAGTTCTTC.

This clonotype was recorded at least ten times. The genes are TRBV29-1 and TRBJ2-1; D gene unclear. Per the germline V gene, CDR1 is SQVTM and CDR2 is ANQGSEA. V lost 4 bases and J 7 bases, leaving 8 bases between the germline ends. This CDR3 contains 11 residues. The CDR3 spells CSVASANEQFF. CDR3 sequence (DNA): TGCAGCGTTGCGTCGGCGAATGAGCAGTTCTTC.

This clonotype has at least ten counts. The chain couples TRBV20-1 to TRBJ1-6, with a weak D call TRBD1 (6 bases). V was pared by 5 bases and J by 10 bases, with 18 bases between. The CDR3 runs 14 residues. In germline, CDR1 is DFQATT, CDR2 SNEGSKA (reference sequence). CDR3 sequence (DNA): TGCAGTGCTGGAGGGGGTACGGGAGGATCACCCCTCCACTTT. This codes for CSAGGGTGGSPLHF.

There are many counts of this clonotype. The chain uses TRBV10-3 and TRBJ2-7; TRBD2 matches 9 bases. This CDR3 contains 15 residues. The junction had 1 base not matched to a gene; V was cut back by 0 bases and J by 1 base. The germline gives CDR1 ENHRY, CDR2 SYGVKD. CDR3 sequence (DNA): TGTGCCATCAGTGAGTCTGCGGGAGGGTCCTACGAGCAGTACTTC. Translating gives CAISESAGGSYEQYF.

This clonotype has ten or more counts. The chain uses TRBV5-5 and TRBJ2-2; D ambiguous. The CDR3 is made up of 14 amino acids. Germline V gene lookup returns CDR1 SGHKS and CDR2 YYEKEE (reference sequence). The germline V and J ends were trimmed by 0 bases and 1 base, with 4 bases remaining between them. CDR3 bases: TGTGCCAGCAGCTTGGGCGGGAACACCGGGGAGCTGTTTTTT. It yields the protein CASSLGGNTGELFF.

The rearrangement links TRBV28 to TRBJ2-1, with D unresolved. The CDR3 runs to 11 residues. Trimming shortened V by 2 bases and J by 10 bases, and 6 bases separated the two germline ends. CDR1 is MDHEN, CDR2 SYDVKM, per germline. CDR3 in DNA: TGTGCCAGCAGTTTAGTGGGAGAGCAGTTCTTC. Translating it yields CASSLVGEQFF.

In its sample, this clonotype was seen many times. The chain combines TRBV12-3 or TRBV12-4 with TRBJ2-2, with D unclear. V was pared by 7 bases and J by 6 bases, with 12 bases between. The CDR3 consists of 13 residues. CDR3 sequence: CASTTFGPGELFF. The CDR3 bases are TGTGCCAGCACCACGTTCGGGCCCGGGGAGCTGTTTTTT.

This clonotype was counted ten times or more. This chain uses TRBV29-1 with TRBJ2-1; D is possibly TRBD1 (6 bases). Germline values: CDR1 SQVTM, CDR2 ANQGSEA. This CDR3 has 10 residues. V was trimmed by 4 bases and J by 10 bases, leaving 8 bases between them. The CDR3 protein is CSVGGREQFF. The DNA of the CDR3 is TGCAGCGTTGGGGGGCGGGAGCAGTTCTTC.

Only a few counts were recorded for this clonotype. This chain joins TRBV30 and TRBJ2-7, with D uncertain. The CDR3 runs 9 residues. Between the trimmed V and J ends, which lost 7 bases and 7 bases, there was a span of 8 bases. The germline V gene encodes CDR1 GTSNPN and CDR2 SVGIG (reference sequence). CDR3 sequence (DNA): TGTGCCTTGGGTGTAGAGCAGTACTTC. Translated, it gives CALGVEQYF. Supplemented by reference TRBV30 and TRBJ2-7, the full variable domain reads SQTIHQWPATLVQPVGSPLSLECTVEGTSNPNLYWYRQAAGRGLQLLFYSVGIGQISSEVPQNLSASRPQDRQFILSSKKLLLSDSGFYLCALGVEQYFGPGTRLTVT.